What follows are 18 T cell receptor beta chains derived from one specimen sequenced in a study of T cell repertoires in cytomegalovirus infection (dated by TCRdb to about 2019). The sequencer was an Illumina HiSeq 1500. TCRdb trimmed the raw reads at Q25, called clones with MiXCR and kept productive beta chains. A single entry per CDR3 protein holds the most common genes and DNA from its merged rows. Present in this sample are about 460,000 distinct CDR3 sequences, approximately 10% of which were seen just once. Of the sample, roughly a tenth falls within the top ten clones. The sequenced sample consisted of PBMCs. The receptors derive from a human donor in good health (CMV status not recorded). Some clones in this sample may be carry-over from other donors' samples.

At least ten counts were recorded for this clonotype. The chain couples TRBV5-1 to TRBJ2-5, with unresolved D. The germline V gene encodes CDR1 SGHRS and CDR2 YFSETQ. The CDR3 consists of 15 residues. Trimming left V 0 bases short and J 1 base short, with 10 bases between. CDR3: CASSLVVASQETQYF. CDR3 bases: TGCGCCAGCAGCTTGGTAGTGGCGAGCCAAGAGACCCAGTACTTC.

The sample holds many counts of this clonotype. The V call is TRBV4-1, the J call TRBJ2-1, with a tentative D call TRBD2 (5 bases). There are 15 residues in the CDR3. Germline CDR1 MGHRA, CDR2 YSYEKL. V lost 4 bases, J lost 0 bases, and 10 bases lay in between. The CDR3 is CASSPSGVSYNEQFF. DNA of the CDR3: TGCGCCAGCAGCCCCAGCGGAGTCTCCTACAATGAGCAGTTCTTC.

This clonotype was observed a few times. The V call is TRBV12-3 or TRBV12-4, the J call TRBJ2-1, with D unresolved. Trimming left V 3 bases short and J 10 bases short, with 13 bases between. CDR3 length: 13 amino acids. The CDR3 bases are TGTGCCAGCAGTTTCCCTATCCCCCACGAGCAGTTCTTC. It is translated as CASSFPIPHEQFF.

In its sample, this clonotype was seen a few times. The rearrangement uses TRBV7-9 and TRBJ2-7; perhaps TRBD1 as D (7 bases). This CDR3 has 15 amino acids. Germline loops: CDR1 SEHNR, CDR2 FQNEAQ (reference sequence). Deletions cut 7 bases from V and 2 bases from J, with 18 bases between. CDR3 DNA: TGTGCCAGCACGAAGGGGGCAGGGGAGGCCTACGAGCAGTACTTC. It is translated as CASTKGAGEAYEQYF.

Only a few counts were recorded for this clonotype. J is TRBJ1-1 and V is TRBV19; no definite D call. V gave up 4 bases and J gave up 0 bases, with 6 bases separating them. The CDR3 runs to 13 residues. CDR1 and CDR2 from the germline V gene are LNHDA and SQIVND (reference sequence). The DNA for the CDR3 is TGTGCCAGTAGTAAGGACCTGAACACTGAAGCTTTCTTT. This translates into CASSKDLNTEAFF.

A remark on this clonotype: This may be a read error, as it is one base from a much larger clone. V usage is TRBV5-5 and J usage is TRBJ2-7; no definite D call. Trimming took 2 bases from V and 2 from J, leaving 17 bases between them. This CDR3 has 16 residues. Germline V CDR1 and CDR2: SGHKS, YYEKEE (reference sequence). CDR3 region: CASSLNGGILAYEQYF. CDR3 coding DNA: TGTGCCAGCAGCTTAAACGGCGGTATATTGGCCTACGAGCAGTACTTC.

This clonotype was detected many times. The chain links TRBV7-2 to TRBJ2-7; 10 nucleotides line up with TRBD2. Germline values: CDR1 SGHTA, CDR2 FQGNSA. This CDR3 is built from 15 residues. J gave up 3 bases and V 1 base, and 3 bases lay outside the gene matches. CDR3 loop: CASSLELAGNYEQYF. The DNA for the CDR3 is TGTGCCAGCAGCTTAGAACTAGCGGGAAACTACGAGCAGTACTTC.

In its sample, this clonotype was seen many times. The chain is built from TRBV19 and TRBJ2-1, with TRBD2 matching over 8 bases. Per germline, CDR1 LNHDA and CDR2 SQIVND (reference sequence). The V gene end was trimmed by 4 bases and the J gene end by 7 bases; junction bases not matched to a gene: 15. The CDR3 runs to 17 residues. The CDR3 coding sequence is TGTGCCAGTAGTAAAGATGGTGGTAGCGGGATAGTGAATGAGCAGTTCTTC. It codes for CASSKDGGSGIVNEQFF. Drawing the rest from reference TRBV19 and TRBJ2-1, the complete variable domain is DGGITQSPKYLFRKEGQNVTLSCEQNLNHDAMYWYRQDPGQGLRLIYYSQIVNDFQKGDIAEGYSVSREKKESFPLTVTSAQKNPTAFYLCASSKDGGSGIVNEQFFGPGTRLTVL.

This clonotype was counted a few times. This sequence joins TRBV30 and TRBJ2-7; possible D gene TRBD2, 5 bases. V was cut by 2 bases and J by 5 bases, with 10 bases left in between. The CDR3 consists of 12 residues. CDR1 and CDR2 (germline): GTSNPN, SVGIG (reference sequence). The DNA of the CDR3 is TGTGCCTGGAGTCTGGAGCGGAACGAGCAGTACTTC. Protein: CAWSLERNEQYF.

This clonotype was observed at least ten times. The rearrangement uses TRBV5-6 and TRBJ2-4; D is possibly TRBD2 (6 bases). Trimming left V 6 bases short and J 6 bases short, with 10 bases between. The germline gives CDR1 SGHDT, CDR2 YYEEEE. The CDR3 spans 12 residues. CDR3 nucleotide sequence: TGTGCCAGCACCGACGGGGGAAACATTCAGTACTTC. Translating it yields CASTDGGNIQYF.

This clonotype was seen repeatedly, ten times or more. This chain connects TRBV9 to TRBJ2-7; the match to TRBD2 covers 9 bases. Trimming removed 0 bases from V and 2 bases from J; junction bases left unmatched: 9. The length of the CDR3 is 17 residues. CDR1 SGDLS and CDR2 YYNGEE come from the germline V gene. CDR3 nucleotides: TGTGCCAGCAGCGTAGCGGCTAGCGGGGCTGTTCCCTACGAGCAGTACTTC. It specifies CASSVAASGAVPYEQYF.

The table lists this clonotype with many counts. The J gene is TRBJ2-1, the V gene TRBV24-1, with a weak D call TRBD2 (5 bases). Germline V lookup: CDR1 KGHDR, CDR2 SFDVKD. The CDR3 extends over 12 amino acids. Trimming shortened V by 2 bases and J by 9 bases, and 7 bases separated the two germline ends. For the CDR3, the DNA is TGTGCCACCAGTGATTACAGCGGTGAGCAGTTCTTC. Translating gives CATSDYSGEQFF.

This clonotype showed up many times. This chain links TRBV7-2 with TRBJ2-3, with TRBD2 matching over 8 bases. V shed 5 bases, J shed 5 bases, and the junction held 12 bases outside the gene matches. Germline lookup yields CDR1 SGHTA and CDR2 FQGNSA. The CDR3 sequence is 16 residues long. The DNA for the CDR3 is TGTGCCAGCAGCCCCCGAAAAAGCGGGGGAGGAGATACGCAGTATTTT. Its translation is CASSPRKSGGGDTQYF.

V gene TRBV28 combines with J gene TRBJ2-7; D might be TRBD1 (6 bases). V dropped 5 bases and J dropped 3 bases, with 20 bases sitting between them. The V gene's germline CDR1 is MDHEN and CDR2 SYDVKM. The CDR3 runs 16 residues. CDR3 sequence (DNA): TGTGCCAGCAGTCCTTCCTCCTGGACAGAACGCTACGAGCAGTACTTC. Its protein product is CASSPSSWTERYEQYF.

This clonotype has a count of ten or more. This chain links TRBV20-1 with TRBJ1-1; D ambiguous. The CDR3 extends over 12 amino acids. Germline CDR1 and CDR2: DFQATT and SNEGSKA (reference sequence). Trimming stripped 4 bases from V and 1 base from J, with 7 bases between. The CDR3 DNA follows: TGCAGTGCTAAGGAGGGGAACACTGAAGCTTTCTTT. It specifies CSAKEGNTEAFF.

This chain uses TRBV6-2 or TRBV6-3 with TRBJ1-5; D is undetermined. The CDR3 loop spans 14 amino acids. V lost 4 bases and J lost 5, with 12 bases in between. Germline V gene sequence: CDR1 MNHEY, CDR2 SVGEGT. In DNA, the CDR3 is TGTGCCAGCAGTTTCACAGAGGACTATCAGCCCCAGCATTTT. As protein: CASSFTEDYQPQHF.

Many counts were recorded for this clonotype. The CDR3: CASSGPGIFYGYTF. The DNA of the CDR3 is TGTGCCAGCAGTGGACCCGGGATCTTCTATGGCTACACCTTC. This chain connects TRBV6-1 to TRBJ1-2; D unresolved. The CDR3 extends over 14 amino acids. Germline V gene sequence: CDR1 MNHNS, CDR2 SASEGT. V was pared by 4 bases and J by 4 bases, with 13 bases between.

This clonotype was detected many times. The chain uses TRBV7-9 and TRBJ2-7, with D possibly being TRBD1 or TRBD2 (5 bases each). Germline values: CDR1 SEHNR, CDR2 FQNEAQ (reference sequence). There are 13 residues in the CDR3. Trimming shortened V by 7 bases and J by 1 base, and 11 bases separated the two germline ends. CDR3 DNA sequence: TGTGCCAGCACCTGGGACGGATCCTACGAGCAGTACTTC. This translates into CASTWDGSYEQYF. The entire variable domain, with the rest obtained from reference TRBV7-9 and TRBJ2-7, is as follows: DTGVSQNPRHKITKRGQNVTFRCDPISEHNRLYWYRQTLGQGPEFLTYFQNEAQLEKSRLLSDRFSAERPKGSFSTLEIQRTEQGDSAMYLCASTWDGSYEQYFGPGTRLTVT.